These 9 T cell receptor beta chains were all obtained from the same sample, sequenced in a study of blood T cells in healthy people across ages. The second PCR ran about 6 to 12 cycles with a sample-barcoded 5' primer and J-beta primers. TCRdb re-analysed the 5' RACE reads in MiXCR, keeping a single row per CDR3 protein. The profile shows about 640,000 distinct CDR3 sequences, under 70% of them singletons. Sample: blood. All receptors derive from a man aged 55 to 70 in good health.

This clonotype was found a few times. The chain is built from TRBV3-1 and TRBJ1-5; D gene ambiguous. V gave up 3 bases and J gave up 10 bases, with 16 bases separating them. CDR1 is LGHDT and CDR2 is YNNKEL in the germline V gene (reference sequence). This CDR3 comprises 14 residues. The CDR3 is CASSQSGQSAPQHF. As DNA, the CDR3 is TGTGCCAGCAGCCAGTCCGGCCAGTCAGCTCCCCAGCATTTT.

The chain carries TRBV5-6 and TRBJ2-1, with 9 bases matching TRBD1. The CDR3 extends over 15 amino acids. Per germline, CDR1 SGHDT and CDR2 YYEEEE. The trim removed 4 bases at V and 5 bases at J, leaving 7 bases unmatched. The CDR3 sequence is CASSTGTGYNNEQFF. The DNA of the CDR3 is TGTGCCAGCAGCACAGGGACAGGGTATAACAATGAGCAGTTCTTC.

The chain has TRBV7-2 and TRBJ2-5; TRBD1 aligns across 9 bases. The CDR3 totals 16 residues. CDR1 and CDR2 from the germline V gene are SGHTA and FQGNSA. Trimming at V came to 2 bases and at J to 3 bases, leaving 7 bases not matched to a gene. Written as DNA, the CDR3 is TGTGCCAGCAGCTTACGAGACAGGGGGTCGGAAGAGACCCAGTACTTC. Residues: CASSLRDRGSEETQYF.

The chain couples TRBV7-9 to TRBJ2-5, with 7 bases fitting TRBD2. This CDR3 spans 13 amino acids. V shed 7 bases, J shed 5 bases, and the junction held 7 bases outside the gene matches. The germline V gene encodes CDR1 SEHNR and CDR2 FQNEAQ (reference sequence). The CDR3, as DNA: TGTGCCAGCACCAAGGGAGGGATGGAGACCCAGTACTTC. This gives the protein CASTKGGMETQYF.

This sequence joins TRBV4-1 and TRBJ2-1; D is perhaps TRBD2 (5 bases). This CDR3 is built from 19 residues. Trimming stripped 0 bases from V and 0 bases from J, with 18 bases between. Germline V gene lookup returns CDR1 MGHRA and CDR2 YSYEKL. The CDR3 sequence is CASSQEWRRGPDSYNEQFF. The CDR3 nucleotides read TGCGCCAGCAGCCAAGAATGGAGGCGTGGACCAGACTCCTACAATGAGCAGTTCTTC.

The table lists this clonotype with a few counts. V gene TRBV20-1 combines with J gene TRBJ2-7; D is ambiguous. This CDR3 has 11 amino acids. CDR1 DFQATT and CDR2 SNEGSKA come from the germline V gene (reference sequence). V was trimmed by 1 base and J by 7 bases, leaving 8 bases between them. The CDR3 DNA reads as TGCAGTGCTAGAGGGGTTGGGGAGCAGTACTTC. It codes for CSARGVGEQYF.

The V gene is TRBV6-1, the J gene TRBJ2-5; D tentatively reads TRBD1 or TRBD2 (6 bases each). V was clipped by 11 bases and J by 5 bases, with 15 bases between them. The CDR3 length is 12 residues. The germline CDR1 and CDR2 sequences are MNHNS and SASEGT. DNA of the CDR3: TGTGCCGGACAGATCGGAGGGGAGACCCAGTACTTC. Translating gives CAGQIGGETQYF.

The chain employs TRBV7-2 and TRBJ2-7; D is possibly TRBD2 (7 bases). Germline loops: CDR1 SGHTA, CDR2 FQGNSA. The CDR3 is 14 residues long. Trimming cost V 1 base and J 3 bases, with 10 bases left between them. The CDR3 protein is CASSLEGGDYEQYF. The CDR3 DNA sequence: TGTGCCAGCAGCTTAGAAGGGGGGGACTACGAGCAGTACTTC. Full variable domain (rest looked up from reference TRBV7-2 and TRBJ2-7): GAGVSQSPSNKVTEKGKDVELRCDPISGHTALYWYRQSLGQGLEFLIYFQGNSAPDKSGLPSDRFSAERTGGSVSTLTIQRTQQEDSAVYLCASSLEGGDYEQYFGPGTRLTVT.

This clonotype was picked up many times. J is TRBJ1-5 and V is TRBV7-2; perhaps TRBD1 as D (6 bases). V lost 5 bases and J 6 bases, leaving 17 bases between the germline ends. The V gene's germline CDR1 is SGHTA and CDR2 FQGNSA. This CDR3 is 15 amino acids long. CDR3 residues: CASSPKGGFGQPQHF. In nucleotides, the CDR3 is TGTGCCAGCAGCCCAAAGGGGGGGTTTGGTCAGCCCCAGCATTTT.